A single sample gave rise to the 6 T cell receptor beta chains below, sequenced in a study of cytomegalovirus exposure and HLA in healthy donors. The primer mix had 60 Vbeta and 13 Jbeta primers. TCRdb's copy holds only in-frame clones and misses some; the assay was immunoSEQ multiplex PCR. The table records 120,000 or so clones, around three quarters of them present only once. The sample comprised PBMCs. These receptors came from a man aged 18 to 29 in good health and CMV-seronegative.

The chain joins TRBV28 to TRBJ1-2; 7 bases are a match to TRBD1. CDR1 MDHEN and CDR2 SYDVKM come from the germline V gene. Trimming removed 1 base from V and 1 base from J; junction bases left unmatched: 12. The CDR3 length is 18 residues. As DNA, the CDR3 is TGTGCCAGCAGTTTATTAGGCCGAGGGACAGTCCTTAACTATGGCTACACCTTC. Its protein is CASSLLGRGTVLNYGYTF.

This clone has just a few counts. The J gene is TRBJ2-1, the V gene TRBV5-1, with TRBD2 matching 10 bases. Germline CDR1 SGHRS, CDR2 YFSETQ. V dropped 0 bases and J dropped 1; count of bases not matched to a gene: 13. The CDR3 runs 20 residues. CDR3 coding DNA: TGCGCCAGCAGCTTGGCCAGCGGGAGGGCCGGGGTTGGTTCCTACAATGAGCAGTTCTTC. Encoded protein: CASSLASGRAGVGSYNEQFF.

The CDR3 loop is CASSPARAPVTGEKLFF. The CDR3, as DNA: TGTGCCAGCAGCCCAGCGAGGGCGCCGGTCACGGGTGAAAAACTGTTTTTT. The chain uses TRBV7-9 and TRBJ1-4; D gene uncertain. Germline V gene sequence: CDR1 SEHNR, CDR2 FQNEAQ (reference sequence). The CDR3 runs to 17 residues. V lost 5 bases to trimming and J lost 7 bases, with 23 bases between them.

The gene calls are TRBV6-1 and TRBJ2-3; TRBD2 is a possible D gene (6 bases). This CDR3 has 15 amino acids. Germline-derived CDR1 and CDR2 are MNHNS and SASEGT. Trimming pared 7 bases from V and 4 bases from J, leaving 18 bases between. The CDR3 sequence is CASKGGLPRPDTQYF. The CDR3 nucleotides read TGTGCCAGCAAGGGAGGACTTCCGAGACCAGATACGCAGTATTTT.

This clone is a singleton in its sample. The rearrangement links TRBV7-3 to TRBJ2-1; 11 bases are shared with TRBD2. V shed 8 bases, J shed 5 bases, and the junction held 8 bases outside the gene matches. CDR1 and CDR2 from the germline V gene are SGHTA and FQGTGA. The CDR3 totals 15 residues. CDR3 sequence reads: CASRVLAGEDNEQFF. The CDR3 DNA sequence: TGTGCCAGCCGAGTACTAGCGGGAGAAGACAATGAGCAGTTCTTC. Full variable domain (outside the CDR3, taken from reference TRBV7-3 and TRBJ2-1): GAGVSQTPSNKVTEKGKYVELRCDPISGHTALYWYRQSLGQGPEFLIYFQGTGAADDSGLPNDRFFAVRPEGSVSTLKIQRTERGDSAVYLCASRVLAGEDNEQFFGPGTRLTVL.

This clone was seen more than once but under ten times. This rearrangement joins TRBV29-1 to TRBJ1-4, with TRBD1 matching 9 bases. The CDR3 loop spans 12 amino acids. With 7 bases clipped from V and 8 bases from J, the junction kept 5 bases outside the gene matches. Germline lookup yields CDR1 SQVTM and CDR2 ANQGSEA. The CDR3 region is CSGGQGKEKLFF. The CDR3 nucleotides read TGCAGCGGTGGACAGGGGAAGGAAAAACTGTTTTTT.